The entry that follows covers one TCR beta chain sequence. Assay: immunoSEQ multiplex PCR; the TCRdb copy retains only in-frame clones and omits some. The sample yields over 10,000 clones, around 88% seen once. This sample is drawn from a study of T cell changes during pregnancy in multiple sclerosis. With V trimmed by 4 bases and J by 10 bases, 7 bases remained unmatched. The CDR3 is made up of 13 amino acids. CDR1 is SGHTA, CDR2 FQGTGA, per germline. The TCR sequence derives from a female donor in good health, enrolled as a control in a pregnancy study. The specimen was CD8+ T cells from peripheral blood mononuclear cells, collected in the second trimester of pregnancy. The chain is built from TRBV7-3 and TRBJ2-1; TRBD2 agrees at 7 bases. Written as DNA, the CDR3 is TGTGCCAGCAGCTCGGGAGGCATACAAGAGCAGTTCTTC. As protein: CASSSGGIQEQFF.